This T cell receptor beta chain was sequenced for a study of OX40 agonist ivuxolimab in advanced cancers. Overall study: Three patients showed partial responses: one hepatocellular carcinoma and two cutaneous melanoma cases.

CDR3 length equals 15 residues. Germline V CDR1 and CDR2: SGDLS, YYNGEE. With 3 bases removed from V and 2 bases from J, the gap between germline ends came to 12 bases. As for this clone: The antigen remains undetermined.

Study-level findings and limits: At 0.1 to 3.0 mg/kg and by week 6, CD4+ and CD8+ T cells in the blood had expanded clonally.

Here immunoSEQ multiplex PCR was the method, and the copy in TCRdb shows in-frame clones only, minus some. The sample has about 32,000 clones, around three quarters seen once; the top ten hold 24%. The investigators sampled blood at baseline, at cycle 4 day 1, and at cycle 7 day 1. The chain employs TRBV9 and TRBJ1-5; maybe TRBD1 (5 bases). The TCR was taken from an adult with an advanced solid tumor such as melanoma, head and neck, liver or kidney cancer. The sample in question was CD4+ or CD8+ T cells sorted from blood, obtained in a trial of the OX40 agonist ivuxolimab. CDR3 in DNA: TGTGCCAGCAGCGAGGGAGTAGGGGGCAATCAGCCCCAGCATTTT. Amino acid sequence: CASSEGVGGNQPQHF.